Each of the 23 T cell receptor beta chains below was sequenced from the same sample in a study of blood T cell repertoires in COVID-19. The method was immunoSEQ multiplex PCR; TCRdb's version includes in-frame clones alone and lacks a portion of them. This sample has tens of thousands of clones, with around 84% found just once. The specimen sequenced was peripheral blood. Every receptor here comes from a man over 45 with active COVID-19.

The genes are TRBV7-6 and TRBJ2-1; possibly TRBD2 for D (6 bases). The CDR3 spans 15 residues. Trimming shortened V by 5 bases and J by 7 bases, and 18 bases separated the two germline ends. Per the germline V gene, CDR1 is SGHVS and CDR2 is FNYEAQ. The CDR3 DNA is TGTGCCAGCAGCCCAGTCGGGGGAGTTTTGAATGAGCAGTTCTTC. Amino acids: CASSPVGGVLNEQFF.

The chain recombines TRBV6-6 with TRBJ2-5; D not resolved. With 6 bases removed from V and 2 bases from J, the gap between germline ends came to 4 bases. The CDR3 covers 11 residues. Germline V gives CDR1 MNHNY, CDR2 SVGAGI (reference sequence). CDR3 sequence (DNA): TGTGCCAGCAGCAAACAAGAGACCCAGTACTTC. This encodes CASSKQETQYF.

This rearrangement joins TRBV7-9 to TRBJ2-1; D is unresolved. Germline CDR1 is SEHNR and CDR2 is FQNEAQ (reference sequence). The ends were cut back, 1 base at V and 8 bases at J, with 12 bases in the middle. This CDR3 is 14 amino acids long. CDR3 protein: CASSLGSSFYEQFF. The CDR3 DNA sequence: TGTGCCAGCAGCTTAGGTTCGAGCTTCTATGAGCAGTTCTTC.

This clone was found once. The chain employs TRBV4-2 and TRBJ2-5; tentative D call: TRBD2 (5 bases). This CDR3 spans 16 amino acids. The germline V and J ends were trimmed by 0 bases and 5 bases, with 16 bases remaining between them. The germline V gene encodes CDR1 LGHNA and CDR2 YNFKEQ. This CDR3 is CASSQERWGVGETQYF. In nucleotides, the CDR3 is TGTGCCAGCAGCCAAGAACGATGGGGAGTCGGGGAGACCCAGTACTTC.

This chain links TRBV3-1 (or the pseudogene TRBV3-2) with TRBJ2-7; D possibly corresponds to TRBD1 (5 bases). CDR3 size: 14 residues. Trimming pared 0 bases from V and 9 bases from J, leaving 15 bases between. Germline-derived CDR1 and CDR2 are LGHDT and YNNKEL (reference sequence). CDR3 region: CASSQEGVRGVQYF. CDR3 nucleotide sequence: TGTGCCAGCAGCCAAGAGGGCGTAAGGGGCGTGCAGTACTTC.

This rearrangement joins TRBV25-1 to TRBJ1-2, with D possibly matching TRBD1 (5 bases). V was shortened by 2 bases and J by 3 bases, with 10 bases between the two germline ends. The CDR3 covers 14 residues. Germline V gene sequence: CDR1 MGHDK, CDR2 SYGVNS. The CDR3 DNA follows: TGTGCCAGCAGTGAAGGGGGGTGGGACTATGGCTACACCTTC. Encoded protein: CASSEGGWDYGYTF.

Note on this clone: One end of the junction is discordant with germline, which a read error may explain. The chain has TRBV19 and TRBJ2-2, with 7 bases matching TRBD2. Germline V CDR1 and CDR2: LNHDA, SQIVND (reference sequence). The CDR3 spans 12 residues. As DNA, the CDR3 is TGTGCCAGTAGTATCGAAGGCGGGGGGCTGTTTTTT. Translating it yields CASSIEGGGLFF.

The chain combines TRBV7-6 with TRBJ1-1; 9 nucleotides line up with TRBD1. J lost 1 base, V lost 5 bases, and 5 bases had no gene match. The CDR3 spans 15 residues. The germline gives CDR1 SGHVS, CDR2 FNYEAQ. DNA for the CDR3: TGTGCCAGCAGCAAACCGACAGGGGGGAACACTGAAGCTTTCTTT. As protein: CASSKPTGGNTEAFF.

The chain has TRBV7-9 and TRBJ2-6; TRBD1 might be the D (5 bases). The CDR3 length is 19 residues. The germline V gene has CDR1 SEHNR and CDR2 FQNEAQ (reference sequence). Trimming took off 7 bases at V and 0 bases at J, with 22 bases between the two ends. CDR3: CASTSLRETALSGANVLTF. In DNA, the CDR3 is TGTGCCAGCACCTCCCTTCGCGAGACAGCTCTCTCTGGGGCCAACGTCCTGACTTTC.

V gene TRBV5-6 combines with J gene TRBJ2-3; a weak D match, TRBD2 (6 bases). Trimming stripped 3 bases from V and 1 base from J, with 12 bases between. The CDR3 totals 15 residues. Germline V lookup: CDR1 SGHDT, CDR2 YYEEEE. The CDR3 DNA follows: TGTGCCAGCAGCTGGGGAGGCAGCCGCACAGATACGCAGTATTTT. This translates into CASSWGGSRTDTQYF.

The chain uses TRBV10-2 and TRBJ1-1; no definite D call. V dropped 3 bases and J dropped 3 bases, with 11 bases sitting between them. The CDR3 has 14 residues. CDR1 WSHSY and CDR2 SAAADI come from the germline V gene. CDR3 DNA sequence: TGCGCCAGCAGTGATGAGGGCGGCTACACTGAAGCTTTCTTT. This sequence encodes CASSDEGGYTEAFF.

The rearrangement uses TRBV11-2 and TRBJ1-1; a weak D match, TRBD1 (5 bases). Per germline, CDR1 SGHAT and CDR2 FQNNGV. Trimming pared 1 base from V and 5 bases from J, leaving 20 bases between. There are 17 residues in the CDR3. In DNA form, the CDR3 reads TGTGCCAGCAGCTTAGGGGCAGCAGGGAGGAGGTTTACTGAAGCTTTCTTT. This translates into CASSLGAAGRRFTEAFF.

V is TRBV2 and J is TRBJ2-1; 7 nucleotides align to TRBD2. CDR3 size: 15 residues. In germline, CDR1 is SNHLY, CDR2 FYNNEI. V shed 4 bases and J 5 bases; nucleotides not matched to a gene: 8. CDR3: CASSVGLAVNNEQFF. In DNA, the CDR3 is TGTGCCAGCAGTGTAGGGCTAGCGGTAAACAATGAGCAGTTCTTC.

CDR3 amino acids: CASIKGHTYSNQPQHF. CDR3 coding DNA: TGTGCCAGTATCAAGGGACACACATATAGCAATCAGCCCCAGCATTTT. The chain carries TRBV19 and TRBJ1-5, with D possibly being TRBD1 (6 bases). This CDR3 is built from 16 residues. Per the germline V gene, CDR1 is LNHDA and CDR2 is SQIVND (reference sequence). V was shortened by 7 bases and J by 0 bases, with 16 bases between the two germline ends.

The CDR3 region is CASSSFGRDQETQYF. CDR3 in DNA: TGTGCCAGCAGCTCGTTCGGCAGGGACCAAGAGACCCAGTACTTC. J is TRBJ2-5 and V is TRBV5-4; possible D gene TRBD1, 5 bases. Per germline, CDR1 SGHNT and CDR2 YYREEE (reference sequence). Trimming pared 3 bases from V and 0 bases from J, leaving 12 bases between. There are 15 residues in the CDR3.

V and J are TRBV9 and TRBJ2-3; the D gene is possibly TRBD1 (5 bases). The V and J ends lost 4 bases and 1 base respectively, with 13 bases between them. Germline V gene data show CDR1 as SGDLS and CDR2 as YYNGEE. The CDR3 spans 15 residues. CDR3 sequence reads: CASSPGWRGTDTQYF. The CDR3 bases are TGTGCCAGCAGCCCAGGGTGGAGAGGCACAGATACGCAGTATTTT.

This clone was recorded once. The rearrangement uses TRBV6-6 and TRBJ2-7; 11 nucleotides line up with TRBD2. The CDR3 runs 16 residues. Germline V CDR1 and CDR2: MNHNY, SVGAGI (reference sequence). V lost 5 bases, J lost 1 base, and 7 bases stayed unmatched. The CDR3 loop is CASSKRGTSGSYEQYV. Written as DNA, the CDR3 is TGTGCCAGCAGTAAACGTGGGACTAGCGGTTCCTACGAGCAGTACGTC.

V gene TRBV7-7 combines with J gene TRBJ2-5; the match to TRBD2 covers 7 bases. Germline V gene data show CDR1 as SSHAT and CDR2 as FNYEAQ (reference sequence). This CDR3 spans 13 amino acids. V shed 5 bases and J 1 base; nucleotides not matched to a gene: 1. The CDR3 DNA reads as TGTGCCAGCAGCCGGGGGGTCCAAGAGACCCAGTACTTC. Protein sequence: CASSRGVQETQYF.

This clone was observed a handful of times. The chain uses TRBV19 and TRBJ2-7; 7 bases are a match to TRBD1. This CDR3 comprises 13 residues. The germline V gene has CDR1 LNHDA and CDR2 SQIVND (reference sequence). Trimming took 8 bases from V and 6 from J; bases not matched to a gene: 10. The CDR3 is CASADRELSEQYF. DNA of the CDR3: TGTGCCAGTGCCGACAGGGAGCTCTCCGAGCAGTACTTC.

The chain couples TRBV28 to TRBJ1-6; a weak D match, TRBD1 (5 bases). The V end was cut by 5 bases, the J end by 10 bases, with 18 bases between. This CDR3 contains 15 residues. From germline, CDR1 is MDHEN and CDR2 SYDVKM. Here the CDR3 DNA reads TGTGCCAGCAGTAGGGGTCGCTCCGGGGGATCACCCCTCCACTTT. It is translated as CASSRGRSGGSPLHF.

This chain uses TRBV2 with TRBJ2-7; 7 bases are a match to TRBD2. V trimming: 2 bases; J trimming: 1 base; junction bases outside the gene matches: 5. The CDR3 spans 15 residues. Germline CDR1 reads SNHLY; CDR2 reads FYNNEI. As DNA, the CDR3 is TGTGCCAGCAGTGAACTAGCTAGCGGTTCCTACGAGCAGTACGTC. It codes for CASSELASGSYEQYV.

The chain employs TRBV4-1 and TRBJ2-3; 7 nucleotides match TRBD2. With 4 bases clipped from V and 2 bases from J, the junction kept 3 bases outside the gene matches. The CDR3 has 14 amino acids. Germline assignment: CDR1 MGHRA and CDR2 YSYEKL. DNA for the CDR3: TGCGCCAGCAGCCCCGCGGGGGTCACAGATACGCAGTATTTT. Translation gives CASSPAGVTDTQYF.

V usage is TRBV7-9 and J usage is TRBJ2-3; weak D call: TRBD1 (6 bases). This CDR3 is 13 amino acids long. The V gene's germline CDR1 is SEHNR and CDR2 FQNEAQ (reference sequence). Trimming stripped 3 bases from V and 3 bases from J, with 7 bases between. The CDR3 region is CASSLDRTDTQYF. The CDR3 coding sequence is TGTGCCAGCAGCTTGGACAGAACAGATACGCAGTATTTT.